Presented here are 15 T cell receptor beta chains from one specimen sequenced in a study of CD8 T cells in Susac syndrome. After extraction with the RNeasy kit, roughly 0.5 to 1 ug of the RNA was reverse transcribed using random hexamers. TCRdb independently ran MiXCR on the immunoSEQ multiplex PCR reads; one entry per CDR3 protein. The table lists under 150,000 distinct CDR3 sequences, more than 90% of them singletons. Material: CD4+ T cells from PBMCs. Every receptor here comes from a human donor with Susac syndrome.

The chain links TRBV4-2 to TRBJ2-1; no clear D. CDR1 is LGHNA and CDR2 is YNFKEQ in the germline V gene. The CDR3 runs 15 residues. V shed 4 bases and J shed 6 bases, with 16 bases lying between them. As DNA, the CDR3 is TGTGCCAGCAGCCCCGCGGAAAAGGGCCCCAATGAGCAGTTCTTC. This sequence encodes CASSPAEKGPNEQFF.

On this clonotype: A junction boundary mismatches the germline segment, possibly from a read error. The CDR3 DNA follows: TGCAGTGCTAGAGGTACCAGACTAGCGGGACACCAAGAGACTCAGTACTTC. This encodes CSARGTRLAGHQETQYF. The chain employs TRBV20-1 and TRBJ2-5; 11 bases fit TRBD2. The CDR3 runs 17 residues. Germline V gene lookup returns CDR1 DFQATT and CDR2 SNEGSKA (reference sequence).

This chain joins TRBV3-1 and TRBJ2-5; 11 bases are a match to TRBD2. Germline CDR1 LGHDT, CDR2 YNNKEL (reference sequence). Trimming removed 5 bases from V and 5 bases from J; junction bases left unmatched: 7. The CDR3 runs 15 residues. CDR3 sequence: CASSTLAGGGETQYF. CDR3 DNA: TGTGCCAGCAGCACGCTAGCGGGGGGAGGGGAGACCCAGTACTTC.

The chain links TRBV29-1 to TRBJ1-1; unclear D gene. Trimming shortened V by 4 bases and J by 5 bases, and 8 bases separated the two germline ends. The CDR3 covers 11 residues. Looked up from germline, CDR1 is SQVTM and CDR2 is ANQGSEA. The CDR3 loop is CSVGGQTEAFF. CDR3 nucleotide sequence: TGCAGCGTTGGTGGGCAGACTGAAGCTTTCTTT.

The chain links TRBV12-3 or TRBV12-4 to TRBJ2-2; maybe TRBD2 (6 bases). The CDR3 extends over 13 amino acids. V dropped 4 bases and J dropped 3 bases, with 6 bases sitting between them. CDR3 protein: CASSWGDTGELFF. The DNA for the CDR3 is TGTGCCAGCAGTTGGGGGGACACCGGGGAGCTGTTTTTT.

The CDR3 region is CSVSRGSGTGELFF. Written as DNA, the CDR3 is TGCAGCGTTTCAAGAGGGAGTGGTACCGGGGAGCTGTTTTTT. V usage is TRBV29-1 and J usage is TRBJ2-2, with D maybe TRBD2 (5 bases). Germline V gene data show CDR1 as SQVTM and CDR2 as ANQGSEA. The CDR3 loop spans 14 amino acids. The ends were cut back, 5 bases at V and 5 bases at J, with 15 bases in the middle.

The V gene is TRBV20-1, the J gene TRBJ2-7, with D unclear. Germline CDR1 reads DFQATT; CDR2 reads SNEGSKA (reference sequence). The CDR3 is 14 amino acids. The V gene lost 5 bases and the J gene lost 2 bases, with 16 bases spanning the gap. This chain's CDR3 is CSAPNEQPPYEQYF. The DNA of the CDR3 is TGCAGTGCTCCCAACGAACAGCCGCCCTACGAGCAGTACTTC.

About this clonotype itself: One end of the junction fails to match germline, which may point to a read error. V gene TRBV7-9 combines with J gene TRBJ2-5, with D unclear. This CDR3 region has 11 residues. Germline CDR1 is SEHNR and CDR2 is FQNEAQ (reference sequence). This chain's CDR3 is CASSSLEAQYF. The CDR3 DNA is TGTGCCAGCAGCTCTCTAGAGGCCCAGTACTTC.

The gene calls are TRBV3-1 and TRBJ1-6; D is unresolved. The CDR3 consists of 14 residues. With 5 bases removed from V and 9 bases from J, the gap between germline ends came to 14 bases. Germline V gene data show CDR1 as LGHDT and CDR2 as YNNKEL (reference sequence). The CDR3 sequence is CASSSAQTFSPLHF. The CDR3 region has the DNA TGTGCCAGCAGCTCGGCCCAAACATTTTCACCCCTCCACTTT.

This sequence joins TRBV12-3 or TRBV12-4 and TRBJ1-3; TRBD1 might be the D (6 bases). The length of the CDR3 is 16 residues. Trimming stripped 4 bases from V and 5 bases from J, with 18 bases between. The chain's CDR3 is CASSSGGGQGRNTIYF. Here the CDR3 DNA reads TGTGCCAGCAGTTCCGGGGGGGGGCAGGGACGAAACACCATATATTTT.

The chain recombines TRBV11-2 with TRBJ1-1; D not resolved. CDR3 length: 15 amino acids. Germline V gene lookup returns CDR1 SGHAT and CDR2 FQNNGV. The V and J ends lost 5 bases and 0 bases respectively, with 13 bases between them. CDR3 DNA sequence: TGTGCCAGCAGCCCTCAGGATATTATGAACACTGAAGCTTTCTTT. As protein: CASSPQDIMNTEAFF.

The rearrangement uses TRBV20-1 and TRBJ2-1; D is possibly TRBD2 (7 bases). This CDR3 has 14 residues. CDR1 DFQATT and CDR2 SNEGSKA come from the germline V gene (reference sequence). Deletions cut 5 bases from V and 8 bases from J, with 19 bases between. CDR3 DNA: TGCAGTGCTGGAGGGTGGGGGGGGCCACATGAGCAGTTCTTC. As protein: CSAGGWGGPHEQFF.

The J gene is TRBJ2-1, the V gene TRBV10-2; TRBD1 is a possible D gene (6 bases). CDR3 length: 15 amino acids. Per germline, CDR1 WSHSY and CDR2 SAAADI. Trimming cost V 3 bases and J 12 bases, with 21 bases left between them. The CDR3 DNA follows: TGCGCCAGCAGTGATCCGGGACACTTGTCTTCTCGGCAGTTCTTC. Encoded protein: CASSDPGHLSSRQFF.

The rearrangement uses TRBV12-3 or TRBV12-4 and TRBJ1-6, with TRBD1 matching over 8 bases. The V segment lost 4 bases and the J segment 8 bases; nucleotides outside the gene matches: 7. The CDR3 sequence is 15 residues long. The CDR3, as DNA: TGTGCCAGCAGTTCAGGGGGCAGGAATGATTCACCCCTCCACTTT. It encodes CASSSGGRNDSPLHF.

V and J are TRBV7-2 and TRBJ2-5; 11 nucleotides align to TRBD2. This CDR3 region has 15 residues. The V gene end was trimmed by 1 base and the J gene end by 7 bases; junction bases not matched to a gene: 5. Germline assignment: CDR1 SGHTA and CDR2 FQGNSA. CDR3 sequence: CASSLGLAGRGTQYF. CDR3 coding DNA: TGTGCCAGCAGCTTAGGACTAGCGGGGAGAGGGACCCAGTACTTC.